Following are 12 T cell receptor beta chains from one sample sequenced in a study of T cell responses to AZD1222 COVID-19 vaccine. Libraries were prepared by immunoSEQ multiplex PCR; TCRdb keeps only in-frame clonotypes and omits some of them. Here the sample spans some 130,000 clones, around 86% being singletons. The input for sequencing was peripheral blood, taken on day 0 of AZD1222 vaccination. The receptors here all came from an adult in good health.

This clone was counted once. The chain recombines TRBV18 with TRBJ1-6, with 7 positions matching TRBD1. Germline CDR1 KGHSH, CDR2 LQKENI. CDR3 size: 16 residues. With 6 bases clipped from V and 5 bases from J, the junction kept 10 bases outside the gene matches. The CDR3 DNA is TGTGCCAGCTCCCGTAGATCCGGGACAGATAATTCACCCCTCCACTTT. It specifies CASSRRSGTDNSPLHF.

The CDR3 nucleotides are TGCAGCGTTGGGGATTTGAACGAGCAGTACTTC. Its translation: CSVGDLNEQYF. This chain uses TRBV29-1 with TRBJ2-7; no firm D call. The CDR3 has 11 amino acids. V was shortened by 4 bases and J by 5 bases, with 9 bases between the two germline ends. Germline loops: CDR1 SQVTM, CDR2 ANQGSEA.

The chain is built from TRBV7-9 and TRBJ1-1, with D possibly being TRBD1 (5 bases). Germline loops: CDR1 SEHNR, CDR2 FQNEAQ (reference sequence). The ends were cut back, 0 bases at V and 1 base at J, with 6 bases in the middle. The CDR3 is 14 amino acids. For the CDR3, the DNA is TGTGCCAGCAGCTTAGCAGGGGAGAACACTGAAGCTTTCTTT. Its translation is CASSLAGENTEAFF.

V gene TRBV10-2 combines with J gene TRBJ2-5, with D possibly being TRBD1 (5 bases). V lost 0 bases to trimming and J lost 3 bases, with 8 bases between them. CDR3 length equals 14 residues. Germline V gene data show CDR1 as WSHSY and CDR2 as SAAADI. CDR3 nucleotides: TGCGCCAGCAGTGAGTCGGCAGGGAAAGAGACCCAGTACTTC. This encodes CASSESAGKETQYF.

V is TRBV5-4 and J is TRBJ2-6; weak D call: TRBD1 (5 bases). The CDR3 consists of 16 residues. Germline CDR1 reads SGHNT; CDR2 reads YYREEE (reference sequence). V gave up 6 bases and J gave up 2 bases, with 15 bases separating them. CDR3 residues: CASTKMTVTGANVLTF. The CDR3 DNA reads as TGTGCCAGCACCAAAATGACAGTTACTGGGGCCAACGTCCTGACTTTC.

The V call is TRBV27, the J call TRBJ1-6; D uncertain. CDR1 and CDR2 (germline): MNHEY, SMNVEV (reference sequence). This CDR3 has 12 residues. Trimming took off 1 base at V and 8 bases at J, with 3 bases between the two ends. CDR3 sequence reads: CASSLFDSPLHF. The CDR3 nucleotides are TGTGCCAGCAGTTTATTTGATTCACCCCTCCACTTT.

This chain connects TRBV30 to TRBJ1-2; D is unclear. The CDR3 is made up of 13 amino acids. The germline gives CDR1 GTSNPN, CDR2 SVGIG (reference sequence). Trimming removed 0 bases at V and 0 bases at J, with 5 bases between. CDR3 sequence (DNA): TGTGCCTGGAGTGTAATGACTAACTATGGCTACACCTTC. Its protein product is CAWSVMTNYGYTF. The full variable domain, its missing parts supplied by reference TRBV30 and TRBJ1-2, is SQTIHQWPATLVQPVGSPLSLECTVEGTSNPNLYWYRQAAGRGLQLLFYSVGIGQISSEVPQNLSASRPQDRQFILSSKKLLLSDSGFYLCAWSVMTNYGYTFGSGTRLTVV.

V usage is TRBV19 and J usage is TRBJ1-5; 7 bases match TRBD1. The CDR3 runs to 15 residues. The germline gives CDR1 LNHDA, CDR2 SQIVND (reference sequence). J gave up 5 bases and V 6 bases, and 10 bases lay outside the gene matches. The CDR3 nucleotides are TGTGCCAGTAGATCCCCGACAGGGCCCTATCAGCCCCAGCATTTT. Its protein is CASRSPTGPYQPQHF.

This clone was recorded only once. V gene TRBV3-1 (or the pseudogene TRBV3-2) combines with J gene TRBJ2-1; weak D call: TRBD2 (7 bases). The V gene lost 5 bases and the J gene lost 9 bases, with 11 bases spanning the gap. Germline CDR1 LGHDT, CDR2 YNNKEL (reference sequence). This CDR3 spans 12 amino acids. The CDR3 is CASSFRGGEQFF. DNA of the CDR3: TGTGCCAGCAGCTTTAGGGGGGGTGAGCAGTTCTTC.

Only one count was recorded for this clone. This chain connects TRBV7-7 to TRBJ1-3, with 7 bases fitting TRBD1. The CDR3 contains 17 residues. V lost 5 bases to trimming and J lost 2 bases; unmatched junction nucleotides: 12. Germline V gene lookup returns CDR1 SSHAT and CDR2 FNYEAQ (reference sequence). CDR3 nucleotide sequence: TGTGCCAGCAGCCCTAAGACATATACAGGGGCTGGAAACACCATATATTTT. Translation: CASSPKTYTGAGNTIYF.

V and J are TRBV4-3 and TRBJ1-3; D gene uncertain. V gave up 0 bases and J gave up 2 bases, with 11 bases separating them. Germline assignment: CDR1 LGHNA and CDR2 YSLEER. The CDR3 consists of 16 residues. The CDR3 loop is CASSQDGGVAGNTIYF. The CDR3, as DNA: TGCGCCAGCAGCCAAGATGGTGGAGTTGCTGGAAACACCATATATTTT.

The V and J genes are TRBV3-1 (or the pseudogene TRBV3-2) and TRBJ2-7; the D gene is possibly TRBD2 (5 bases). Trimming stripped 4 bases from V and 7 bases from J, with 23 bases between. CDR1 and CDR2 from the germline V gene are LGHDT and YNNKEL (reference sequence). The CDR3 extends over 16 amino acids. The CDR3 DNA reads as TGTGCCAGCAGCCCCTATACGGCTCCTCGGGCGGGTGAGCAGTACTTC. Translation gives CASSPYTAPRAGEQYF.